The rows below give T cell receptor beta chains drawn from one sample of a study of T cell changes during pregnancy in multiple sclerosis. Profiling relied on immunoSEQ multiplex PCR, and the TCRdb table lists in-frame clones only, not all of them. Among tens of thousands of clones listed, 85% to 95% were seen once. Sequenced here: CD4+ T cells from peripheral blood mononuclear cells, sampled in the third trimester of pregnancy. Receptors were obtained from a female donor with multiple sclerosis, enrolled in a pregnancy study. Each CDR3 is given with its conserved first and last residue. D genes are given only for firm matches. Not every row has a clone size; where given, it reads once, few, many or a size class.

clone size	D gene	J gene	V gene	CDR3 protein	CDR3 DNA
once	TRBD2	TRBJ2-3	TRBV9	CASSVAASGRGMLEQDTQYF	TGTGCCAGCAGCGTAGCGGCGAGCGGGAGGGGGATGTTAGAGCAAGATACGCAGTATTTT
-	-	TRBJ1-3	TRBV9	CASSRAGNTGNTIYF	TGTGCCAGCAGCCGCGCAGGGAATACTGGAAACACCATATATTTT
once	TRBD1	TRBJ2-1	TRBV9	CASSLGQGANEQFF	TGTGCCAGCAGCTTAGGACAGGGGGCGAATGAGCAGTTCTTC
few	TRBD1	TRBJ1-2	TRBV5-4	CASSIVGQGYGYTF	TGTGCCAGCAGCATCGTGGGACAGGGCTATGGCTACACCTTC
-	-	TRBJ1-2	TRBV1	CTSSHKTGGEKNYGYTF	TGCACCAGCAGCCATAAGACAGGGGGCGAAAAGAACTATGGCTACACCTTC
-	-	TRBJ2-1	TRBV2	CASSGARDYNEQFF	TGTGCCAGCAGTGGTGCGCGGGACTACAATGAGCAGTTCTTC
-	-	TRBJ2-1	TRBV4-3	CASSQDRGGTYNEQFF	TGCGCCAGCAGCCAAGATCGGGGCGGGACCTACAATGAGCAGTTCTTC
-	TRBD2	TRBJ2-7	TRBV29-1	CSVEVPTSGFSYEQYF	TGCAGCGTTGAAGTCCCGACTAGCGGATTTTCCTACGAGCAGTACTTC
once	TRBD1	TRBJ2-2	TRBV11-1	CASSANRGSDTGELFF	TGTGCCAGCAGCGCGAACAGGGGGTCGGACACCGGGGAGCTGTTTTTT
-	-	TRBJ1-3	TRBV18	CASSPGGSGNTIYF	TGTGCCAGCTCACCAGGGGGCAGTGGAAACACCATATATTTT
few	-	TRBJ2-4	TRBV30	CAWSSSLRDINPPNIQYF	TGTGCCTGGAGTTCATCCCTCAGGGACATTAATCCCCCAAACATTCAGTACTTC
-	TRBD2	TRBJ2-5	TRBV19	CASGTSGGQTQYF	TGTGCCAGTGGGACTAGCGGGGGGCAGACCCAGTACTTC
-	TRBD2	TRBJ2-7	TRBV19	CASSITGTSNEQYF	TGTGCCAGTAGTATAACTGGGACTAGCAACGAGCAGTACTTC
-	TRBD2	TRBJ2-2	TRBV11-3	CASSQGKLAGGPGELFF	TGTGCCAGCAGCCAGGGAAAACTAGCGGGAGGCCCCGGGGAGCTGTTTTTT
-	-	TRBJ2-2	TRBV27	CAGGRNTGELFF	TGTGCCGGAGGACGGAACACCGGGGAGCTGTTTTTT
-	-	TRBJ1-4	TRBV10-3	CAIGATEEKLFF	TGTGCCATCGGTGCTACAGAGGAAAAACTGTTTTTT
-	-	TRBJ2-7	TRBV29-1	CSVEDQYRPYEQYF	TGCAGCGTTGAAGATCAGTACAGACCCTACGAGCAGTACTTC
-	-	TRBJ1-1	TRBV10-3	CAISEFGSTEAFF	TGTGCCATCAGTGAGTTTGGGAGCACTGAAGCTTTCTTT
-	-	TRBJ2-5	TRBV6-6	CASSTMRETQYF	TGTGCCAGCAGCACCATGAGGGAGACCCAGTACTTC
-	-	TRBJ2-6	TRBV7-2	CASSLGGDPVLTF	TGTGCCAGCAGCTTAGGCGGAGACCCCGTCCTGACTTTC
-	TRBD2	TRBJ2-3	TRBV7-3	CASSLIASGSTDTQYF	TGTGCCAGCAGCTTAATCGCTAGCGGGAGCACAGATACGCAGTATTTT
-	TRBD1	TRBJ1-1	TRBV6-6	CASSTTGYPPEAFF	TGTGCCAGCAGCACGACAGGGTACCCACCTGAAGCTTTCTTT
-	TRBD2	TRBJ2-1	TRBV11-2	CASSWTSGGSYNEQFF	TGTGCCAGCAGCTGGACTAGCGGAGGCTCCTACAATGAGCAGTTCTTC
-	-	TRBJ1-1	TRBV28	CASSLVAGGAAFF	TGTGCCAGCAGTTTAGTGGCGGGGGGCGCAGCTTTCTTT
once	-	TRBJ1-6	TRBV25-1	CASSEFRGSPLHF	TGTGCCAGCAGTGAATTTAGGGGTTCACCCCTCCACTTT
-	-	TRBJ1-3	TRBV6-5	CASTGLGNTIYF	TGTGCCAGCACAGGCCTCGGAAACACCATATATTTT
-	TRBD1	TRBJ1-5	TRBV2	CASSTLRTGDPQHF	TGTGCCAGCAGTACCCTTAGGACAGGGGATCCCCAGCATTTT
-	TRBD1	TRBJ2-2	TRBV18	CASSPSGTVNGELFF	TGTGCCAGCTCACCATCCGGGACAGTAAACGGGGAGCTGTTTTTT
-	-	TRBJ2-7	TRBV2	CASSDRVEARTILEQYF	TGTGCCAGCAGTGATAGAGTGGAGGCCAGGACGATTCTAGAGCAGTACTTC
-	-	TRBJ2-3	TRBV4-1	CASSFASRTTQSDTQYF	TGCGCCAGCAGCTTCGCCTCCCGGACTACCCAATCAGATACGCAGTATTTT
-	TRBD1	TRBJ2-2	TRBV2	CASLETGPTGELFF	TGTGCCAGCCTCGAGACAGGGCCCACCGGGGAGCTGTTTTTT
-	TRBD2	TRBJ2-7	TRBV5-4	CASSGSGNSYEQYF	TGTGCCAGCAGCGGTAGCGGGAACTCCTACGAGCAGTACTTC
-	TRBD1	TRBJ1-1	TRBV5-1	CASSLSRGRGNTEAFF	TGCGCCAGCAGCTTGAGCAGGGGGCGAGGTAACACTGAAGCTTTCTTT
-	TRBD2	TRBJ2-5	TRBV5-4	CASSLEPSGKETQYF	TGTGCCAGCAGCCTCGAGCCTAGCGGGAAAGAGACCCAGTACTTC
-	-	TRBJ1-1	TRBV5-1	CASSLDMLNTEAFF	TGCGCCAGCAGCTTGGACATGCTGAACACTGAAGCTTTCTTT
-	-	TRBJ1-1	TRBV5-1	CASSLSGGTMRTEAFF	TGCGCCAGCAGCTTGAGTGGCGGGACCATGAGGACTGAAGCTTTCTTT
-	TRBD2	TRBJ2-7	TRBV5-6	CASSLGWASGSYEQYF	TGTGCCAGCAGCTTGGGCTGGGCTAGCGGCTCCTACGAGCAGTACTTC
-	TRBD1	TRBJ2-7	TRBV4-3	CASSQDRNYEQYF	TGCGCCAGCAGCCAGGACAGGAACTACGAGCAGTACTTC
-	TRBD2	TRBJ2-7	TRBV27	CASSSGLAGGGSYEQYF	TGTGCCAGCAGTTCCGGACTAGCGGGAGGTGGCTCCTACGAGCAGTACTTC
-	TRBD2	TRBJ2-3	TRBV11-3	CASSYRLAGSTDTQYF	TGTGCCAGCAGCTATCGACTAGCGGGGAGCACAGATACGCAGTATTTT
-	-	TRBJ2-7	TRBV19	CATASGSSTYEQYF	TGTGCCACCGCCTCGGGTAGCAGTACCTACGAGCAGTACTTC
-	-	TRBJ1-1	TRBV4-3	CASSQGIGTTNTEAFF	TGCGCCAGCAGCCAAGGTATCGGGACAACGAACACTGAAGCTTTCTTT
-	-	TRBJ1-1	TRBV9	CASSARQGAEAFF	TGTGCCAGCAGCGCCCGGCAGGGTGCAGAAGCTTTCTTT
-	-	TRBJ1-5	TRBV6-1	CASSVAGVADQPQHF	TGTGCCAGCAGTGTAGCAGGGGTAGCGGATCAGCCCCAGCATTTT